This TCR beta chain was profiled in a study of yellow fever vaccine responses in identical twins. There are 13 residues in the CDR3. V shed 4 bases and J shed 6 bases, with 15 bases lying between them. Looked up from germline, CDR1 is DFQATT and CDR2 is SNEGSKA (reference sequence). Only one count was recorded for this clonotype. Its antigen is unknown. TCRdb redid the calling of the RT-PCR reads with MiXCR, one entry per CDR3 protein. The table records around 13,000 distinct CDR3 sequences, 70% to 85% of them present only once. Overall study findings and caveats: The T cell response to vaccination in identical twins was reportedly partly convergent and partly personalized.

The material was T cells from blood (PBMCs), unsorted or a sorted subset (not recorded which), obtained before or after yellow fever vaccination (not recorded which). The genes are TRBV20-1 and TRBJ1-1; D is uncertain. This TCR was sampled from a woman aged 18 to 35 who received the yellow fever vaccine. The CDR3 DNA reads TGCAGTGCTATGCCGTCGGCAGCTTCTGAAGCTTTCTTT. It yields the protein CSAMPSAASEAFF.